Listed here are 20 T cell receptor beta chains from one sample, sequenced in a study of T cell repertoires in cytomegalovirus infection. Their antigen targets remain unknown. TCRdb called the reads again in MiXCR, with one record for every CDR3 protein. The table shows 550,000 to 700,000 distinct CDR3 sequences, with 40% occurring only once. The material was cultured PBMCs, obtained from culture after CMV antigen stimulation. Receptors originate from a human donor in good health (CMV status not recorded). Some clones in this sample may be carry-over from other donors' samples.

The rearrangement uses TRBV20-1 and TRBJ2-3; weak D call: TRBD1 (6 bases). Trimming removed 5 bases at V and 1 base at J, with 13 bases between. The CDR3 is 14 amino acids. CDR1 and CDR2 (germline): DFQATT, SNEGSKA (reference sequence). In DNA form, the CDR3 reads TGCAGTGCTGCAACAGGGTTCGGCACAGATACGCAGTATTTT. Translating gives CSAATGFGTDTQYF.

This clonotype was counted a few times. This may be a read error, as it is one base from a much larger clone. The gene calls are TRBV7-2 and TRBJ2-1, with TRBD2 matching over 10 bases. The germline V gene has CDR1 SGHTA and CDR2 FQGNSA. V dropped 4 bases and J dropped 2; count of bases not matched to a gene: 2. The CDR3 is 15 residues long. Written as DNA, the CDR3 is TGTGCCAGCAGCTGGACTAGCGGTCCCTACAATGAGCAGTTCTTC. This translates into CASSWTSGPYNEQFF.

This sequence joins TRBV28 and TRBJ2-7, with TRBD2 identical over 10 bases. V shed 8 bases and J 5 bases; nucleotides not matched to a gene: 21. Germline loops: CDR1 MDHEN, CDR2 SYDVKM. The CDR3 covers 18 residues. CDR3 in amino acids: CASQGRVAGGGRRNEQYF. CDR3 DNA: TGTGCCAGCCAGGGACGGGTAGCGGGGGGCGGCCGTAGAAACGAGCAGTACTTC. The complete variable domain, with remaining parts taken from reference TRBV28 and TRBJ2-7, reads DVKVTQSSRYLVKRTGEKVFLECVQDMDHENMFWYRQDPGLGLRLIYFSYDVKMKEKGDIPEGYSVSREKKERFSLILESASTNQTSMYLCASQGRVAGGGRRNEQYFGPGTRLTVT.

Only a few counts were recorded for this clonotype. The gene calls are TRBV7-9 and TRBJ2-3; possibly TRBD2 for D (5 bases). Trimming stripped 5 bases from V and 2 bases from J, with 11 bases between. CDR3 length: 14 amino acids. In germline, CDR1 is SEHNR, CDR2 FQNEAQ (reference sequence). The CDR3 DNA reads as TGTGCCAGCAGCCCACTAGGTTTCACAGATACGCAGTATTTT. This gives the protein CASSPLGFTDTQYF.

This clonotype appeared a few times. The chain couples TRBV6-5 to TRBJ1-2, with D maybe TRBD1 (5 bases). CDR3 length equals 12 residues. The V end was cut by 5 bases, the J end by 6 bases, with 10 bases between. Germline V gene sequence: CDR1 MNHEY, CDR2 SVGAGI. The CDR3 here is CASSRGGNGYTF. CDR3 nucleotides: TGTGCCAGCAGTCGGGGGGGGAATGGCTACACCTTC.

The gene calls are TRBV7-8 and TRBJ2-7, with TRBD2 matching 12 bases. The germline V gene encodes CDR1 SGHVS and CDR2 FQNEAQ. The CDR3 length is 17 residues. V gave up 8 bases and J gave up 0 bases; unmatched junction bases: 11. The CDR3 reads CASRRTSGARYSYEQYF. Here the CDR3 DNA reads TGTGCCAGCCGGAGGACTAGCGGGGCCAGATACTCCTACGAGCAGTACTTC.

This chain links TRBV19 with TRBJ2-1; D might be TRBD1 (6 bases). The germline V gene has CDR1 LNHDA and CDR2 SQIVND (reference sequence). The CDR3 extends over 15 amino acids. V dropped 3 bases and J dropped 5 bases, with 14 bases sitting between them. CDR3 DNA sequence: TGTGCCAGTAGTATTCGGCAGGGGATAAACAATGAGCAGTTCTTC. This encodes CASSIRQGINNEQFF. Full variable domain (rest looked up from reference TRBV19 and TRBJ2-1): DGGITQSPKYLFRKEGQNVTLSCEQNLNHDAMYWYRQDPGQGLRLIYYSQIVNDFQKGDIAEGYSVSREKKESFPLTVTSAQKNPTAFYLCASSIRQGINNEQFFGPGTRLTVL.

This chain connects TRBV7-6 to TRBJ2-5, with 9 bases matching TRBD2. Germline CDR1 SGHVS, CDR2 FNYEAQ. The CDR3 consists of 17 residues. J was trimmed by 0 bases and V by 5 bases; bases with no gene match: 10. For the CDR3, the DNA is TGTGCCAGCAGCGCTAGGGCACTAGCGGGTTACCAAGAGACCCAGTACTTC. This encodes CASSARALAGYQETQYF.

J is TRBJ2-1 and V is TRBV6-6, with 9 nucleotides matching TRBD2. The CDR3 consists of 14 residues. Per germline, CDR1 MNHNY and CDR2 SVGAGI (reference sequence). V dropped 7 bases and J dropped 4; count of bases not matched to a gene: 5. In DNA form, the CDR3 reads TGTGCCAGCAAGGCGGGAGGGGTTTACAATGAGCAGTTCTTC. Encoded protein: CASKAGGVYNEQFF.

CDR3 in DNA: TGTGCCAGCAGCCAAGGATTGAGGGGACAGGGGGCCAAAAACATTCAGTACTTC. The encoded protein is CASSQGLRGQGAKNIQYF. The chain recombines TRBV3-1 with TRBJ2-4, with TRBD1 matching over 10 bases. The CDR3 is made up of 18 amino acids. J was trimmed by 1 base and V by 1 base; bases with no gene match: 7. Germline CDR1 and CDR2: LGHDT and YNNKEL (reference sequence).

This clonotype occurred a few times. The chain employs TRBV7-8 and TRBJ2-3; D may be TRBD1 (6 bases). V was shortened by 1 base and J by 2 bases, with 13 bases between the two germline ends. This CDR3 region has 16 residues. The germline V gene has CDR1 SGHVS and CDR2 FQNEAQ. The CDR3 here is CASSLEVGHLTDTQYF. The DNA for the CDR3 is TGTGCCAGCAGCTTAGAGGTGGGACACCTCACAGATACGCAGTATTTT.

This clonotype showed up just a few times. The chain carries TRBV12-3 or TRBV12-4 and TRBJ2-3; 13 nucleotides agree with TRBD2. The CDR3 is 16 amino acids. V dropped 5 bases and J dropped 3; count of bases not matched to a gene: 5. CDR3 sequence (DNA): TGTGCCAGCAGTCCGGGACTAGCGGGGCTAACAGATACGCAGTATTTT. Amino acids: CASSPGLAGLTDTQYF.

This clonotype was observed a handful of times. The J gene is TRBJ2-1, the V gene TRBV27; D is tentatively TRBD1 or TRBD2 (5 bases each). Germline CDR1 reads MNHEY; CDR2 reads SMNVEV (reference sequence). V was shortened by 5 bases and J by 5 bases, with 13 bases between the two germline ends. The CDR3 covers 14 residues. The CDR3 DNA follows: TGTGCCAGCAGTGGCTCCGGGGCCCACAATGAGCAGTTCTTC. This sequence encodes CASSGSGAHNEQFF.

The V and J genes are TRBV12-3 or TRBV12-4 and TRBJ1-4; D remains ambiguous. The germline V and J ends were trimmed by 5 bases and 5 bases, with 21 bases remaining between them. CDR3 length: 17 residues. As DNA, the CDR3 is TGTGCCAGCAGTCCTCCCTTCGGAGTAGGGATAAATGAAAAACTGTTTTTT. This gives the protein CASSPPFGVGINEKLFF.

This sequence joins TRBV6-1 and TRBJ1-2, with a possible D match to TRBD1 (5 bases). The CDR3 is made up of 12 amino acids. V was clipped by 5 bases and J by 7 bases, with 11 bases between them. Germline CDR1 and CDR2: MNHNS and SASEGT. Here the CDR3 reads CASSYGGGGYTF. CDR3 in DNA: TGTGCCAGCAGTTACGGGGGGGGTGGCTACACCTTC.

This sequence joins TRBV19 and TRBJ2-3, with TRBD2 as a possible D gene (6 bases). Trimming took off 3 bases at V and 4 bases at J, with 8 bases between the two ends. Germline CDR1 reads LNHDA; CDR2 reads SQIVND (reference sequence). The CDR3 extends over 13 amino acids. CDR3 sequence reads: CASSMEGPDTQYF. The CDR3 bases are TGTGCCAGTAGTATGGAGGGCCCAGATACGCAGTATTTT.

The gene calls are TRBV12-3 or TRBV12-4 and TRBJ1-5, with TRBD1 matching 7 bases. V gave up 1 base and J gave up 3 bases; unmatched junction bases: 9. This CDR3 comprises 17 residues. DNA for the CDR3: TGTGCCAGCAGTTTAGGACGGAGGGGGCCCCCCAATCAGCCCCAGCATTTT. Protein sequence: CASSLGRRGPPNQPQHF.

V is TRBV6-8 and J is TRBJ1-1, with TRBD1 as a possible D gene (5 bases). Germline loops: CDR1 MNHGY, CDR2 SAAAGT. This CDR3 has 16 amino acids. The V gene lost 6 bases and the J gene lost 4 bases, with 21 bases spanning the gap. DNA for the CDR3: TGTGCCAGCAGATTCTACGATCGGGAGGGGAGCACTGAAGCTTTCTTT. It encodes CASRFYDREGSTEAFF.

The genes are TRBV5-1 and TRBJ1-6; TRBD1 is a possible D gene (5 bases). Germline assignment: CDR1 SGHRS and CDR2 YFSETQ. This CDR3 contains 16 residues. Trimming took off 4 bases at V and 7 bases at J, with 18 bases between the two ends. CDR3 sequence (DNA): TGCGCCAGCAGCCCCTTTGAGGCAGGGCGAAATTCACCCCTCCACTTT. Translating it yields CASSPFEAGRNSPLHF.

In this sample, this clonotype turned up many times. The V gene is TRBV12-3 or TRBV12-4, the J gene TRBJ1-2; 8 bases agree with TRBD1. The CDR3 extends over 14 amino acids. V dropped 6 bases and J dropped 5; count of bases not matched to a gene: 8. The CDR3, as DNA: TGTGCCAGCAGAGAGACAGGGGAATCGTATGGCTACACCTTC. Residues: CASRETGESYGYTF.